Sequencing of this TCR beta chain was carried out in a study of sequential checkpoint blockade in melanoma. Study summary: After both sequences, patients received maintenance nivolumab. About 90 pretreatment tumor DNA samples were TCRβ immunosequenced.

The V gene's germline CDR1 is SGDLS and CDR2 YYNGEE. V dropped 5 bases and J dropped 0 bases, with 15 bases sitting between them. There are 16 residues in the CDR3. Using immunoSEQ multiplex PCR, the repertoire was profiled, and TCRdb retains in-frame clones only, with some absent. Of 200 to 250 clones in the sample, about 20% were seen once. Sample share makes this clone large. The treatment here: randomized to nivolumab then ipilimumab (arm A) or the reverse (arm B). This rearrangement joins TRBV9 to TRBJ2-1; maybe TRBD1 (6 bases). The source material was tumor tissue (inferred from file names), sampled from a patient given nivolumab and ipilimumab in sequence. The sequence was obtained from a human donor with melanoma. CDR3: CASSERDTNSYNEQFF. The CDR3, as DNA: TGTGCCAGCAGTGAACGGGACACGAACTCCTACAATGAGCAGTTCTTC.